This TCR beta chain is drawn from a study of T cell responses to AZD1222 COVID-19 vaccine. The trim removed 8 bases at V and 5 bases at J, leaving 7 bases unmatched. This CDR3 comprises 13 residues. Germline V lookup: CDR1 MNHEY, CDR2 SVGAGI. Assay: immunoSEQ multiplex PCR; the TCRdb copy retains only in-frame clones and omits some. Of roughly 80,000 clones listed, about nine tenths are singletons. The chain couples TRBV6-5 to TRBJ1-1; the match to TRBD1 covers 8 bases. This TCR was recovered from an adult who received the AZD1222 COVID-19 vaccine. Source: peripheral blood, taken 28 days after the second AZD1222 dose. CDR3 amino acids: CASVGQGGTEAFF. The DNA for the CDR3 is TGTGCCAGCGTCGGACAGGGAGGTACTGAAGCTTTCTTT.